This T cell receptor beta chain was observed in a study of cytomegalovirus exposure and HLA in healthy donors. Study context: For the 300 to 400 genotyped donors, more than 80% fell within the Caucasian-associated ancestry cluster.

Germline V gene lookup returns CDR1 SGHDT and CDR2 YYEEEE. V shed 3 bases and J shed 1 base, with 2 bases lying between them. The CDR3 is made up of 11 amino acids. Healthy bone marrow donors made up the cohort. In this sample, this clone turned up a few times. PCR involved 60 Vbeta and 13 Jbeta primers. Sequencing used immunoSEQ multiplex PCR; TCRdb keeps in-frame clones, though not all of them. The sample lists about 250,000 clones; roughly two thirds were seen once. The sequencing input was PBMCs. The chain employs TRBV5-6 and TRBJ2-7; D remains ambiguous. This TCR was recovered from a female donor in good health and CMV-seronegative. In DNA form, the CDR3 reads TGTGCCAGCAGCTCTTCCTACGAGCAGTACTTC. It is translated as CASSSSYEQYF.